A selection of T cell receptor beta chains follows, all from one sample in a study of blood T cell repertoires in COVID-19. Only in-frame clones appear in the TCRdb table, and some are missing; sequencing was by immunoSEQ multiplex PCR. Altogether more than 80,000 clones are present, less than 85% being singletons, with the ten largest covering 14%. The sequenced material came from peripheral blood. Source of these receptors: a woman between 55 and 75 years old with acute or convalescent COVID-19. CDR3s include the opening cysteine and the closing phenylalanine or tryptophan. The D gene is left open where the match is weak. Only part of the rows carry a size: once, few, many, or a class if the clone is expanded.

>TRBV6-5|TRBJ2-7|many|.
CASSYSPQGGYEQYF
TGTGCCAGCAGTTACTCTCCGCAGGGGGGCTACGAGCAGTACTTC
>TRBV28|TRBJ2-2|.|TRBD2
CASSISRLAGANTGELFF
TGTGCCAGCAGTATAAGTCGACTAGCGGGAGCGAACACCGGGGAGCTGTTTTTT
>TRBV5-1|TRBJ1-1|.|.
CASSFGGNTEAFF
TGCGCCAGCAGCTTCGGAGGGAACACTGAAGCTTTCTTT
>TRBV7-9|TRBJ2-1|.|TRBD2
CASSLVRASGRRNNEQFF
TGTGCCAGCAGCTTAGTTCGGGCTAGCGGGAGACGGAACAATGAGCAGTTCTTC
>TRBV29-1|TRBJ1-1|.|.
CSVGSGPGEAFF
TGCAGCGTTGGTTCGGGTCCCGGGGAAGCTTTCTTT
>TRBV6-1|TRBJ2-5|.|TRBD2
CASSESSGSGQETQYF
TGTGCCAGCAGTGAATCTAGCGGGAGTGGCCAAGAGACCCAGTACTTC
>TRBV7-2|TRBJ2-5|.|TRBD2
CASRRGAAETQYF
TGTGCCAGCAGGCGGGGGGCCGCAGAGACCCAGTACTTC
>TRBV6-5|TRBJ2-3|.|.
CASRLLDRGDTQYF
TGTGCCAGCAGGCTATTGGACCGGGGAGATACGCAGTATTTT
>TRBV28|TRBJ1-1|.|.
CASSPPGGTPAEAFF
TGTGCCAGCAGTCCCCCTGGCGGGACTCCAGCTGAAGCTTTCTTT
>TRBV12-3/TRBV12-4|TRBJ2-3|.|.
CASSADRGKGYF
TGTGCCAGCAGTGCAGACAGAGGCAAAGGGTATTTT
>TRBV5-1|TRBJ2-2|.|.
CASSLDPGGNTGELFF
TGCGCCAGCAGCTTGGACCCCGGGGGGAACACCGGGGAGCTGTTTTTT
>TRBV19|TRBJ1-1|.|.
CASSIVVGPGTEAFF
TGTGCCAGTAGTATAGTAGTGGGTCCGGGGACTGAAGCTTTCTTT
>TRBV29-1|TRBJ2-3|.|.
CSVVGRGYTDTQYF
TGCAGCGTTGTCGGGCGGGGTTACACAGATACGCAGTATTTT
>TRBV27|TRBJ1-2|few|TRBD1
CASSPQPGQGNYGYTF
TGTGCCAGCAGTCCCCAACCGGGACAGGGTAACTATGGCTACACCTTC
>TRBV28|TRBJ2-7|.|.
CASSSYGSGDTLYEQYF
TGTGCCAGCAGTTCTTATGGTAGCGGTGACACTTTATACGAGCAGTACTTC
>TRBV3-1/TRBV3-2|TRBJ1-2|.|TRBD1
CASSQGLRGNGYTF
TGTGCCAGCAGCCAAGGCCTCAGGGGGAATGGCTACACCTTC
>TRBV6-5|TRBJ1-3|.|.
CASSYAGAGNTIYF
TGTGCCAGCAGTTACGCAGGGGCAGGAAACACCATATATTTT
>TRBV7-2|TRBJ1-5|.|TRBD1
CASSLGGQGENQPQHF
TGTGCCAGCAGCTTAGGGGGACAGGGTGAGAATCAGCCCCAGCATTTT
>TRBV19|TRBJ2-1|.|.
CASSRGTIYNEQFF
TGTGCCAGTAGTCGGGGGACGATATACAATGAGCAGTTCTTC
>TRBV4-1|TRBJ2-2|.|TRBD2
CASSPGLAKAGELFF
TGCGCCAGCAGCCCGGGACTAGCGAAGGCCGGGGAGCTGTTTTTT
>TRBV2|TRBJ2-7|.|.
CASSTREHYEQYF
TGTGCCAGCAGCACCCGGGAGCACTACGAGCAGTACTTC
>TRBV5-6|TRBJ2-7|.|TRBD1
CASSQKTRGRSDYEQYF
TGTGCCAGCAGCCAAAAAACCAGGGGGCGTTCCGACTACGAGCAGTACTTC
>TRBV11-2|TRBJ1-4|once|TRBD1
CASSLARGPGELFF
TGTGCCAGCAGCTTGGCCAGGGGGCCTGGGGAACTGTTTTTT
>TRBV3-1/TRBV3-2|TRBJ2-3|.|TRBD2
CASSQEASGRAVPTDTQYF
TGTGCCAGCAGCCAAGAGGCTAGCGGGAGGGCCGTACCGACAGATACGCAGTATTTT
>TRBV29-1|TRBJ1-3|.|.
CSVDAGSGNTIYF
TGCAGCGTTGACGCGGGGTCTGGAAACACCATATATTTT
>TRBV21-1|TRBJ1-1|.|.
CASSKEQSGGAEDTEAFF
TGTGCCAGCAGCAAAGAGCAGTCAGGGGGAGCAGAGGACACTGAAGCTTTCTTT
>TRBV28|TRBJ2-5|.|.
CASENLQTQYF
TGTGCCAGCGAGAACTTGCAGACCCAGTACTTC
>TRBV7-8|TRBJ2-5|.|TRBD2
CASSFPFGLAGQETQYF
TGTGCCAGCAGCTTTCCATTCGGACTAGCGGGACAAGAGACCCAGTACTTC
>TRBV19|TRBJ1-1|.|.
CASKWRSTNTEAFF
TGTGCCAGTAAATGGAGGTCAACAAACACTGAAGCTTTCTTT
>TRBV27|TRBJ2-7|.|TRBD1
CASSLGTGGGEQYF
TGTGCCAGCAGTCTTGGGACAGGGGGGGGCGAGCAGTACTTC
>TRBV13|TRBJ2-7|.|TRBD2
CASSSGGRRQTLIYEQYF
TGTGCCAGCAGCTCGGGGGGGCGGCGGCAGACCCTAATCTACGAGCAGTACTTC
>TRBV10-3|TRBJ2-5|.|TRBD2
CATYDPGLAAETQYF
TGTGCCACCTATGATCCGGGACTAGCCGCTGAGACCCAGTACTTC
>TRBV18|TRBJ2-7|.|.
CASSPQGRGEQYF
TGTGCCAGCTCACCACAGGGACGGGGGGAGCAGTACTTC
>TRBV5-1|TRBJ1-1|.|.
CASSQGRGPTSTEAFF
TGCGCCAGCAGCCAAGGCCGAGGCCCCACGAGTACTGAAGCTTTCTTT
>TRBV2|TRBJ2-7|.|.
CASEGDKKAGEQYF
TGTGCCAGCGAAGGAGATAAAAAGGCGGGGGAGCAGTACTTC
>TRBV7-8|TRBJ1-3|once|.
CASSLVRAGGNTIYF
TGTGCCAGCAGCTTAGTGAGGGCGGGTGGAAACACCATATATTTT
>TRBV14|TRBJ1-4|.|TRBD1
CASSRWTGGAGTNEKLFF
TGTGCCAGCAGCCGATGGACAGGGGGCGCCGGGACTAATGAAAAACTGTTTTTT
>TRBV6-5|TRBJ1-1|once|.
CASSYSQGTEAFF
TGTGCCAGCAGTTACTCCCAGGGGACCGAAGCTTTCTTT
>TRBV9|TRBJ2-3|.|.
CASSVSPGVDTQYF
TGTGCCAGCAGCGTCTCCCCAGGGGTAGATACGCAGTATTTT
>TRBV28|TRBJ1-1|.|.
CASSLNALGAAFF
TGTGCCAGCAGTTTAAACGCCCTAGGGGCAGCTTTCTTT
>TRBV3-1/TRBV3-2|TRBJ1-5|.|.
CASSPGTRSNQPQHF
TGTGCCAGCAGCCCCGGGACAAGGAGCAATCAGCCCCAGCATTTT
>TRBV19|TRBJ1-2|.|TRBD1
CASSIARTGNYGYTF
TGTGCCAGTAGTATAGCCCGGACAGGGAACTATGGCTACACCTTC
>TRBV5-8|TRBJ2-3|.|TRBD1
CASSLELDDRGTDTQYF
TGTGCCAGCAGCTTGGAATTAGACGACAGGGGCACAGATACGCAGTATTTT